This T cell receptor (beta chain) comes out of a study of control samples from healthy donors and cancer patients. This table comes from immunoSEQ multiplex PCR, and its TCRdb copy is limited to in-frame clones, with some not included. In the table there are over 200,000 clones, over 75% of which are singletons. Trimming removed 0 bases at V and 4 bases at J, with 9 bases between. The CDR3 extends over 14 amino acids. In germline, CDR1 is LGHNA, CDR2 YNFKEQ. This clonotype was obtained from a woman aged 60-75 years with lung cancer. The sequenced material came from PBMCs. The rearrangement uses TRBV4-2 and TRBJ1-2; a weak D match, TRBD1 (6 bases). The CDR3 bases are TGTGCCAGCAGCCAAGAGGACAGAGGCTATGGCTACACCTTC. It specifies CASSQEDRGYGYTF.